This T cell receptor (beta chain) was obtained from a study of shared clonotypes between healthy human individuals. This clone was picked up many times. Its antigen remains unknown. Every immunoSEQ plate was one replicate of a subset's evenly spread DNA. Profiled with immunoSEQ multiplex PCR; TCRdb holds only in-frame clones, not every one. Of around 990,000 clones listed, roughly 80% are singletons. Findings of the study overall: Larger estimated richness was generally seen in naive subsets than in memory subsets. Genetic and exposure-history diversity was limited by the small donor number.

CDR3 length: 14 residues. Germline loops: CDR1 MNHNY, CDR2 SVGAGI (reference sequence). Trimming shortened V by 5 bases and J by 12 bases, and 20 bases separated the two germline ends. The gene calls are TRBV6-6 and TRBJ2-1; D assignment may be TRBD1 or TRBD2 (5 bases each). The sequence came from a man aged 18 to 30 in good health. Some clones in this sample may be carry-over from other donors' samples. The sample comprised memory CD4+ T cells from PBMCs. Stated subset: CD45RA-negative fraction. The CDR3 DNA reads as TGTGCCAGCAGTCCGGGGACGGCTGGTTATAGGCAGTTCTTC. Protein sequence: CASSPGTAGYRQFF.